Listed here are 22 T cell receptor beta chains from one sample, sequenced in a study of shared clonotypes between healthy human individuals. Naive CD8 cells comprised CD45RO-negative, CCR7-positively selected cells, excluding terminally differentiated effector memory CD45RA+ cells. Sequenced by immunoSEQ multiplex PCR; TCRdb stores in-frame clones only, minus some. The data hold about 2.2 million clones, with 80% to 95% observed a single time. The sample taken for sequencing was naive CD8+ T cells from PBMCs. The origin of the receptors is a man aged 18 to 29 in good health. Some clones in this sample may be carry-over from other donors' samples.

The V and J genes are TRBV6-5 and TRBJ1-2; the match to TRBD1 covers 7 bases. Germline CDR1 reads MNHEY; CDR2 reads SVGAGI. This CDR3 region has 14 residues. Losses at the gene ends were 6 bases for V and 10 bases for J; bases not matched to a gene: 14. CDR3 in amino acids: CASRDTGVEWDYTF. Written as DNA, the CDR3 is TGTGCCAGCAGGGACACAGGGGTAGAGTGGGACTACACCTTC.

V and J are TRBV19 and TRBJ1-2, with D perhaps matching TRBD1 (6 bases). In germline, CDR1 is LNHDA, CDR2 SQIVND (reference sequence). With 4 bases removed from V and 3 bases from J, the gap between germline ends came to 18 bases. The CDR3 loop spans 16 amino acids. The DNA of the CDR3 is TGTGCCAGTAGTAACCGACAGGCAGCGGCGCACTATGGCTACACCTTC. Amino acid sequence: CASSNRQAAAHYGYTF.

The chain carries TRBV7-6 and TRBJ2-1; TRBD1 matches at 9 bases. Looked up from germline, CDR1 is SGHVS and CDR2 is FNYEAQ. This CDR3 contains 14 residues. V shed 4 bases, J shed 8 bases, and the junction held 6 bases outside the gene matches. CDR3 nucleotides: TGTGCCAGCAGCTCATTACAGGGGGCCTATGAGCAGTTCTTC. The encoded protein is CASSSLQGAYEQFF. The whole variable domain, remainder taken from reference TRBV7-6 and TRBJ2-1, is GAGVSQSPRYKVTKRGQDVALRCDPISGHVSLYWYRQALGQGPEFLTYFNYEAQQDKSGLPNDRFSAERPEGSISTLTIQRTEQRDSAMYRCASSSLQGAYEQFFGPGTRLTVL.

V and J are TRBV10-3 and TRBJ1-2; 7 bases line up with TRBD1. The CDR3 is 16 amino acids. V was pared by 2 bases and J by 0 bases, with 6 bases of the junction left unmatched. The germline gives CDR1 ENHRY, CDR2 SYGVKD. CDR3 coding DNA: TGTGCCATCAGTGAGCCGTTAGGGACAGCTAACTATGGCTACACCTTC. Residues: CAISEPLGTANYGYTF.

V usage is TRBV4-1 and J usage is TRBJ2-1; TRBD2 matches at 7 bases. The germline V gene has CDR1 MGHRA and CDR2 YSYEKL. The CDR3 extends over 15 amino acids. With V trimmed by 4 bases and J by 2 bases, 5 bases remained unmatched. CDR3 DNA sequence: TGCGCCAGCAGCCCGAGGGCGGGGGCCTACAATGAGCAGTTCTTC. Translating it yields CASSPRAGAYNEQFF.

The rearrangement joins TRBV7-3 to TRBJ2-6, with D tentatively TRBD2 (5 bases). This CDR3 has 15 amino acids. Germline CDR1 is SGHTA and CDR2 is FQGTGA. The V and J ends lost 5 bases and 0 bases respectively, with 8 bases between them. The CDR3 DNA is TGTGCCAGCAGCGTACTAGTCTCTGGGGCCAACGTCCTGACTTTC. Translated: CASSVLVSGANVLTF.

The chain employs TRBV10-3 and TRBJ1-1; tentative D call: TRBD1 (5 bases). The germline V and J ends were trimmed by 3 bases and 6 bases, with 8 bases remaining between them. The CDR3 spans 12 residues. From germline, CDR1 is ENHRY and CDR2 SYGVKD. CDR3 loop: CAISDDSPEAFF. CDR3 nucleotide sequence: TGTGCCATCAGTGACGACAGCCCTGAAGCTTTCTTT.

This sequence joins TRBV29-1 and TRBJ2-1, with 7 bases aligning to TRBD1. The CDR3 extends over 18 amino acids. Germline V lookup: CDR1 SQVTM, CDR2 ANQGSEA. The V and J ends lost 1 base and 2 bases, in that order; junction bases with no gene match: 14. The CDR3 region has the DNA TGCAGCGTTGAAGGTCGATTAGGACAGGAAAAAACCTACAATGAGCAGTTCTTC. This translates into CSVEGRLGQEKTYNEQFF.

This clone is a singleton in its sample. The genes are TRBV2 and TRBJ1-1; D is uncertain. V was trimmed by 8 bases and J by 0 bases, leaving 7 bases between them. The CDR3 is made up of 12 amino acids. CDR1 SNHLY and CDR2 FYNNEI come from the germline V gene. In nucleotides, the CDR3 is TGTGCCAGCGGGTGGATGAACACTGAAGCTTTCTTT. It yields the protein CASGWMNTEAFF.

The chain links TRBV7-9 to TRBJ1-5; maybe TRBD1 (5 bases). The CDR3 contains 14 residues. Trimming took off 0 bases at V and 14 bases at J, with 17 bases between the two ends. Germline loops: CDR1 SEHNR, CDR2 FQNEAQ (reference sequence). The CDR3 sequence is CASSLAGPRARKHF. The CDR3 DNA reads TGTGCCAGCAGCTTAGCAGGGCCCAGGGCACGAAAGCATTTT. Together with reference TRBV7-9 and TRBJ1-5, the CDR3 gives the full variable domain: DTGVSQNPRHKITKRGQNVTFRCDPISEHNRLYWYRQTLGQGPEFLTYFQNEAQLEKSRLLSDRFSAERPKGSFSTLEIQRTEQGDSAMYLCASSLAGPRARKHFGDGTRLSIL.

CDR3 coding DNA: TGTGCCAGCAGGATTAGCGGGAGGGTCTACAATGAGCAGTTCTTC. As protein: CASRISGRVYNEQFF. The chain links TRBV28 to TRBJ2-1; 11 bases agree with TRBD2. Germline trimming cut 6 bases from V and 3 bases from J; bases unmatched to any gene: 4. From germline, CDR1 is MDHEN and CDR2 SYDVKM. The CDR3 has 15 residues.

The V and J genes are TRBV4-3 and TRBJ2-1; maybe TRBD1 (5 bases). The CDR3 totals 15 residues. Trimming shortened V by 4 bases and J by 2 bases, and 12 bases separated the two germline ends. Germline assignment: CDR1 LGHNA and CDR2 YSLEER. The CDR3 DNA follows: TGCGCCAGCAGCCTAAGCAGGGCGCCCTACAATGAGCAGTTCTTC. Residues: CASSLSRAPYNEQFF.

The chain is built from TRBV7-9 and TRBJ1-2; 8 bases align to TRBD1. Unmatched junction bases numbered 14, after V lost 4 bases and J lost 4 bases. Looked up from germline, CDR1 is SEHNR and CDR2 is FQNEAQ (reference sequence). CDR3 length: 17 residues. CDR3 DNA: TGTGCCAGCAGCTCCTCTCGGCGGACAGGGAATACCTATGGCTACACCTTC. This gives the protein CASSSSRRTGNTYGYTF.

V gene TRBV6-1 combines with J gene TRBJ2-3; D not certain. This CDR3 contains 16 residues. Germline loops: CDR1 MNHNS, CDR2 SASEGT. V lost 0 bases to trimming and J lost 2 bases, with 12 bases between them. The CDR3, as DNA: TGTGCCAGCAGTGAAGCGCTTGGGCTCAACACAGATACGCAGTATTTT. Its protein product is CASSEALGLNTDTQYF.

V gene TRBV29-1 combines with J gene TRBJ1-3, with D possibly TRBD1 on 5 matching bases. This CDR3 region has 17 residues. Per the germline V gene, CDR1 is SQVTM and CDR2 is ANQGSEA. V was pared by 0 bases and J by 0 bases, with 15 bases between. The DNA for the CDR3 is TGCAGCGTTGAAGATTGGGGCCAGGGTGGCTCTGGAAACACCATATATTTT. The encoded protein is CSVEDWGQGGSGNTIYF.

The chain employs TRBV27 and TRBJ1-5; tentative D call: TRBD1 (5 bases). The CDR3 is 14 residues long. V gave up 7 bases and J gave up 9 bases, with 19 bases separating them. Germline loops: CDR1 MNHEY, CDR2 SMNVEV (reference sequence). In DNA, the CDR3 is TGTGCCAGCAAACTCGGGACGGCCGCCTGGCCCCAGCATTTT. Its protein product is CASKLGTAAWPQHF.

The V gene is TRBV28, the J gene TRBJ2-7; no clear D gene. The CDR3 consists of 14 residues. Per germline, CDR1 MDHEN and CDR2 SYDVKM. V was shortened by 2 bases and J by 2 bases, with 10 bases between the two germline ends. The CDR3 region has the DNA TGTGCCAGCAGTTTAACCCGGTGGGCCTACGAGCAGTACTTC. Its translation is CASSLTRWAYEQYF.

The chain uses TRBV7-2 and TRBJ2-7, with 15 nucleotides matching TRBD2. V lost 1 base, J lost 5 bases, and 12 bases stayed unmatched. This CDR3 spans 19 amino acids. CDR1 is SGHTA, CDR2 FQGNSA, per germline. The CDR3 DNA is TGTGCCAGCAGCTTAGGGGGGGGACTAGCGGGAGGCCCCCCCCACGAGCAGTACTTC. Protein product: CASSLGGGLAGGPPHEQYF.

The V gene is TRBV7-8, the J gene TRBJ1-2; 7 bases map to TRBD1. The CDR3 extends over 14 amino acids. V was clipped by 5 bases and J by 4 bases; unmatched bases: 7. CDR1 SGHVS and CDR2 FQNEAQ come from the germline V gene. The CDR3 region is CASSIGTAAYGYTF. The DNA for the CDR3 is TGTGCCAGCAGCATAGGGACAGCCGCCTATGGCTACACCTTC.

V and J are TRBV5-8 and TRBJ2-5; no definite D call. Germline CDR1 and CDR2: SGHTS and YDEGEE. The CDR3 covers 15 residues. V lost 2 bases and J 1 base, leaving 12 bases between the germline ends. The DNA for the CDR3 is TGTGCCAGCAGCTTACACACGGACCCCCAAGAGACCCAGTACTTC. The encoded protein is CASSLHTDPQETQYF. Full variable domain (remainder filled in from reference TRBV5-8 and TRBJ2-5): EAGVTQSPTHLIKTRGQQATLRCSPISGHTSVYWYQQALGLGLQFLLWYDEGEERNRGNFPPRFSGRQFPNYSSELNVNALELEDSALYLCASSLHTDPQETQYFGPGTRLLVL.

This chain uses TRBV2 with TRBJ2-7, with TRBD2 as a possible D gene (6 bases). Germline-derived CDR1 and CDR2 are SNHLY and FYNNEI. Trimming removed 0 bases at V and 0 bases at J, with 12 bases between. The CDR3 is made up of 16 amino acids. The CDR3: CASSEAIGGASYEQYF. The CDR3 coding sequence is TGTGCCAGCAGTGAAGCTATCGGCGGGGCCTCCTACGAGCAGTACTTC.

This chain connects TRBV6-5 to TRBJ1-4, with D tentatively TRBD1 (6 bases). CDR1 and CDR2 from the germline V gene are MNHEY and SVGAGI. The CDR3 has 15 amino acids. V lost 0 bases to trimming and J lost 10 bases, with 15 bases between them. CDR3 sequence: CASSYSPGAGGKLFF. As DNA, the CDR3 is TGTGCCAGCAGTTACTCTCCAGGGGCCGGAGGAAAACTGTTTTTT.